The 23 T cell receptor beta chains below all came from one sample that was sequenced in a study of T cell repertoires in cytomegalovirus infection. Each CDR3 protein gets one entry after TCRdb re-called the reads with MiXCR. The data show over 250,000 distinct CDR3 sequences, more than 20% seen once. Material for sequencing was PBMCs. The source of these receptors is a human donor in good health (CMV status not recorded). Some clones in this sample may be carry-over from other donors' samples.

In this sample, this clonotype turned up many times. This chain uses TRBV7-2 with TRBJ2-5, with 9 bases that match TRBD1. CDR3 length: 15 amino acids. The V gene end was trimmed by 4 bases and the J gene end by 2 bases; junction bases not matched to a gene: 5. The V gene's germline CDR1 is SGHTA and CDR2 FQGNSA. The CDR3 coding sequence is TGTGCCAGCAGCTCGGACAGGGGCCCTCAAGAGACCCAGTACTTC. Protein product: CASSSDRGPQETQYF.

The rearrangement uses TRBV4-1 and TRBJ1-2, with 7 positions matching TRBD1. CDR1 and CDR2 from the germline V gene are MGHRA and YSYEKL. This CDR3 is built from 15 residues. V was clipped by 0 bases and J by 5 bases; unmatched bases: 6. CDR3 DNA sequence: TGCGCCAGCAGCCAAGACAGGGGGGCATTATATGGCTACACCTTC. Residues: CASSQDRGALYGYTF.

At least ten counts were recorded for this clonotype. J is TRBJ2-5 and V is TRBV7-2; D unclear. The CDR3 spans 13 residues. The ends were cut back, 1 base at V and 2 bases at J, with 5 bases in the middle. Germline CDR1 SGHTA, CDR2 FQGNSA. As DNA, the CDR3 is TGTGCCAGCAGCTTAGTTATACAAGAGACCCAGTACTTC. It is translated as CASSLVIQETQYF.

This clonotype was found a few times. This rearrangement joins TRBV24-1 to TRBJ2-2, with 8 bases lining up with TRBD1. The CDR3 loop spans 16 amino acids. The V and J ends lost 1 base and 5 bases, in that order; junction bases with no gene match: 5. Germline V gives CDR1 KGHDR, CDR2 SFDVKD. The CDR3 loop reads CATSDFQRTGTGELFF. DNA of the CDR3: TGTGCCACCAGTGATTTCCAAAGGACAGGGACCGGGGAGCTGTTTTTT.

This clonotype appeared many times. The genes are TRBV7-3 and TRBJ2-5, with D possibly being TRBD1 or TRBD2 (5 bases each). Germline V lookup: CDR1 SGHTA, CDR2 FQGTGA. Trimming cost V 5 bases and J 3 bases, with 16 bases left between them. The CDR3 has 15 amino acids. CDR3 in DNA: TGTGCCAGCAGCCGGGGCGGCCGCATAGAAGAGACCCAGTACTTC. This encodes CASSRGGRIEETQYF.

This clonotype appeared a few times. The J gene is TRBJ2-5, the V gene TRBV7-2; 9 bases align to TRBD1. Germline trimming cut 4 bases from V and 5 bases from J; bases unmatched to any gene: 5. The CDR3 spans 14 residues. The germline V gene has CDR1 SGHTA and CDR2 FQGNSA. The CDR3 spells CASSSGTGYETQYF. The CDR3 region has the DNA TGTGCCAGCAGCTCCGGGACAGGGTATGAGACCCAGTACTTC.

This clonotype was counted between two and nine times. This rearrangement joins TRBV28 to TRBJ2-6; unclear D gene. V was pared by 10 bases and J by 1 base, with 17 bases between. The CDR3 is 16 amino acids. From germline, CDR1 is MDHEN and CDR2 SYDVKM. The CDR3 loop reads CATTPLRLSGANVLTF. CDR3 nucleotides: TGTGCCACCACACCGCTCAGACTTTCTGGGGCCAACGTCCTGACTTTC.

This clonotype was seen once. This chain connects TRBV29-1 to TRBJ2-2; 8 bases align to TRBD2. Unmatched junction bases numbered 3, after V lost 5 bases and J lost 4 bases. The CDR3 contains 13 residues. The germline V gene has CDR1 SQVTM and CDR2 ANQGSEA. In nucleotides, the CDR3 is TGCAGCGTTCGGGAGGGGGGCACCGGGGAGCTGTTTTTT. Translating it yields CSVREGGTGELFF.

A few counts support this clonotype. This chain connects TRBV3-1 to TRBJ1-1; 8 bases match TRBD1. V trimming: 5 bases; J trimming: 7 bases; junction bases outside the gene matches: 12. This CDR3 region has 15 residues. Germline V CDR1 and CDR2: LGHDT, YNNKEL (reference sequence). The CDR3 is CASSFQGAQAYEAFF. In DNA form, the CDR3 reads TGTGCCAGCAGCTTTCAGGGGGCGCAAGCCTATGAAGCTTTCTTT.

This clonotype was detected many times. The chain combines TRBV7-3 with TRBJ2-1; D remains ambiguous. The CDR3 extends over 13 amino acids. V lost 4 bases, J lost 7 bases, and 11 bases lay in between. Germline V gene data show CDR1 as SGHTA and CDR2 as FQGTGA. CDR3 in amino acids: CASSSGHTNEQFF. Here the CDR3 DNA reads TGTGCCAGCAGCTCAGGTCACACGAATGAGCAGTTCTTC.

The J gene is TRBJ1-2, the V gene TRBV6-2 or TRBV6-3; tentatively, D is TRBD1 (5 bases). V gave up 6 bases and J gave up 5 bases, with 10 bases separating them. The CDR3 spans 12 residues. CDR1 is MNHEY and CDR2 is SVGEGT in the germline V gene. This chain's CDR3 is CASSFDSYGYTF. The DNA of the CDR3 is TGTGCCAGCAGCTTTGACAGTTATGGCTACACCTTC.

The V and J genes are TRBV2 and TRBJ2-7; a possible D gene is TRBD2 (5 bases). The CDR3 length is 12 residues. V was cut by 7 bases and J by 0 bases, with 7 bases left in between. Germline CDR1 SNHLY, CDR2 FYNNEI. CDR3 amino acids: CASISGSYEQYF. In nucleotides, the CDR3 is TGTGCCAGCATCAGCGGCTCCTACGAGCAGTACTTC.

This clonotype was observed many times. The chain employs TRBV7-2 and TRBJ1-2; weak D call: TRBD1 (6 bases). V gave up 1 base and J gave up 8 bases, with 11 bases separating them. Germline CDR1 and CDR2: SGHTA and FQGNSA. The CDR3 runs 13 residues. The CDR3 loop is CASSLGRGLGYTF. CDR3 nucleotides: TGTGCCAGCAGCTTAGGAAGGGGGTTAGGCTACACCTTC. The complete variable domain, with remaining parts taken from reference TRBV7-2 and TRBJ1-2, reads GAGVSQSPSNKVTEKGKDVELRCDPISGHTALYWYRQSLGQGLEFLIYFQGNSAPDKSGLPSDRFSAERTGGSVSTLTIQRTQQEDSAVYLCASSLGRGLGYTFGSGTRLTVV.

This clonotype was counted at least ten times. J is TRBJ2-5 and V is TRBV7-6, with 9 bases matching TRBD2. CDR3 length equals 16 residues. With V trimmed by 1 base and J by 2 bases, 5 bases remained unmatched. CDR1 and CDR2 (germline): SGHVS, FNYEAQ. CDR3 amino acids: CASSLVASGDQETQYF. DNA for the CDR3: TGTGCCAGCAGCTTAGTTGCTAGCGGGGATCAAGAGACCCAGTACTTC.

This clonotype was detected a few times. This chain joins TRBV5-4 and TRBJ2-5, with 12 nucleotides matching TRBD2. V gave up 4 bases and J gave up 5 bases; unmatched junction bases: 6. The germline V gene encodes CDR1 SGHNT and CDR2 YYREEE (reference sequence). The length of the CDR3 is 15 residues. CDR3 nucleotide sequence: TGTGCCAGCAGCCCTAGCGGGGGGGCCTTGGAGACCCAGTACTTC. Amino acids: CASSPSGGALETQYF. The full variable domain, completed using reference TRBV5-4 and TRBJ2-5, is ETGVTQSPTHLIKTRGQQVTLRCSSQSGHNTVSWYQQALGQGPQFIFQYYREEENGRGNFPPRFSGLQFPNYSSELNVNALELDDSALYLCASSPSGGALETQYFGPGTRLLVL.

This clonotype was seen a few times. J is TRBJ2-7 and V is TRBV5-1; 7 bases are a match to TRBD1. Trimming took 5 bases from V and 3 from J; bases not matched to a gene: 8. Germline values: CDR1 SGHRS, CDR2 YFSETQ. CDR3 length equals 14 residues. CDR3 sequence: CASSTSGQFYEQYF. In DNA form, the CDR3 reads TGCGCCAGCAGTACCTCGGGACAGTTCTACGAGCAGTACTTC.

A note on this clonotype: Compared with germline, one end of the junction differs, possibly owing to a read error. The V gene is TRBV7-2, the J gene TRBJ2-7; 10 bases align to TRBD1. The CDR3 consists of 14 residues. The V gene's germline CDR1 is SGHTA and CDR2 FQGNSA. CDR3 nucleotide sequence: TGTGCCAGCAGCCTGACAGGGGGCGGATACGAGCCGTACTTC. It is translated as CASSLTGGGYEPYF.

V gene TRBV7-9 combines with J gene TRBJ1-6; D gene unclear. Trimming removed 5 bases from V and 7 bases from J, with 12 bases in between. CDR3 size: 14 residues. CDR1 SEHNR and CDR2 FQNEAQ come from the germline V gene (reference sequence). CDR3 sequence reads: CASSDDETNSPLHF. Written as DNA, the CDR3 is TGTGCCAGCAGCGATGACGAAACGAATTCACCCCTCCACTTT.

This clonotype showed up just a few times. This chain links TRBV13 with TRBJ2-7, with D possibly being TRBD2 (6 bases). The CDR3 is made up of 13 amino acids. Germline V gene sequence: CDR1 PRHDT, CDR2 FYEKMQ (reference sequence). Trimming shortened V by 5 bases and J by 6 bases, and 14 bases separated the two germline ends. The CDR3 protein is CASSTGLIPEQYF. The CDR3 DNA is TGTGCCAGCAGCACAGGACTAATCCCCGAGCAGTACTTC.

The rearrangement joins TRBV10-2 to TRBJ2-5, with 8 bases lining up with TRBD2. This CDR3 comprises 15 residues. Germline CDR1 is WSHSY and CDR2 is SAAADI. V was pared by 3 bases and J by 4 bases, with 7 bases of the junction left unmatched. CDR3 region: CASSDSGTSIETQYF. In DNA, the CDR3 is TGCGCCAGCAGTGATTCCGGGACTAGTATAGAGACCCAGTACTTC.

In its sample, this clonotype was seen once. The rearrangement uses TRBV4-3 and TRBJ2-3; 8 bases are a match to TRBD1. The CDR3 is 13 residues long. Germline loops: CDR1 LGHNA, CDR2 YSLEER. V trimming: 0 bases; J trimming: 11 bases; junction bases outside the gene matches: 4. The CDR3 DNA follows: TGCGCCAGCAGCCAAGATGTAGGGACAGGGCAGTATTTT. Translating it yields CASSQDVGTGQYF.

A few counts support this clonotype. V is TRBV2 and J is TRBJ1-1; TRBD1 might be the D (5 bases). Trimming stripped 1 base from V and 0 bases from J, with 9 bases between. The CDR3 extends over 15 amino acids. Germline CDR1 reads SNHLY; CDR2 reads FYNNEI. CDR3: CASSEVDSMNTEAFF. As DNA, the CDR3 is TGTGCCAGCAGTGAAGTTGACAGTATGAACACTGAAGCTTTCTTT. Full variable domain (rest looked up from reference TRBV2 and TRBJ1-1): EPEVTQTPSHQVTQMGQEVILRCVPISNHLYFYWYRQILGQKVEFLVSFYNNEISEKSEIFDDQFSVERPDGSNFTLKIRSTKLEDSAMYFCASSEVDSMNTEAFFGQGTRLTVV.

This clonotype was seen only once. The chain combines TRBV28 with TRBJ2-7, with 7 bases aligning to TRBD2. After removal of 5 bases from V and 11 bases from J, the junction contained 15 bases not matched to a gene. CDR3 length equals 14 residues. In germline, CDR1 is MDHEN, CDR2 SYDVKM. The chain's CDR3 is CASSPGTTAVSEYF. CDR3 sequence (DNA): TGTGCCAGCAGTCCCGGGACTACCGCCGTTTCCGAGTACTTC.